A selection of T cell receptor beta chains follows, all from one sample in a study of blood T cells in healthy people across ages. MiXCR, applied by TCRdb to the 5' RACE reads, yields one record per CDR3 protein. The data hold about 1.6 million distinct CDR3 sequences, with roughly 30% observed a single time. What was sequenced was blood. The source of these receptors is a young woman in good health. Each CDR3 is given with its conserved first and last residue. D genes are given only for firm matches. Size is stated for part of the rows, as once, few or many counts, or as a class when the clone is expanded.

clone_size: many
v_call: TRBV6-6
d_call: TRBD1
j_call: TRBJ2-6
cdr3_nt: TGTGCCAGCAGGACGGGACAGACCTCTGGGGCCAACGTCCTGACTTTC
cdr3_aa: CASRTGQTSGANVLTF

clone_size: NA
v_call: TRBV20-1
d_call: TRBD1
j_call: TRBJ1-2
cdr3_nt: TGCAGTGCTAGTCCCCCCTGGGACAGCTATGGCTACACCTTC
cdr3_aa: CSASPPWDSYGYTF

clone_size: NA
v_call: TRBV6-5
d_call: NA
j_call: TRBJ1-2
cdr3_nt: TGTGCCAGCAGTTACTCAACGGGGGTAGGGACCTATGGCTACACCTTC
cdr3_aa: CASSYSTGVGTYGYTF

clone_size: few
v_call: TRBV12-3/TRBV12-4
d_call: NA
j_call: TRBJ2-7
cdr3_nt: TGTGCCAGCAGTCCCGGGACACGGGCCCACGAGCAGTACTTC
cdr3_aa: CASSPGTRAHEQYF

clone_size: few
v_call: TRBV7-2
d_call: NA
j_call: TRBJ2-3
cdr3_nt: TGTGCCAGCAGCTTGCAGGCCACAGATACGCAGTATTTT
cdr3_aa: CASSLQATDTQYF

clone_size: few
v_call: TRBV2
d_call: NA
j_call: TRBJ2-1
cdr3_nt: TGTGCCAGCAGTGGCAGGGAAGGGGCCTACAATGAGCAGTTCTTC
cdr3_aa: CASSGREGAYNEQFF

clone_size: NA
v_call: TRBV6-1
d_call: TRBD1
j_call: TRBJ2-1
cdr3_nt: TGTGCCAGCATCCCCAGGGGGAGCTTCGACAAGGAGCAGTTCTTC
cdr3_aa: CASIPRGSFDKEQFF

clone_size: NA
v_call: TRBV7-9
d_call: NA
j_call: TRBJ1-2
cdr3_nt: TGTGCCAGCGGCGGAACGCCTATAGCTCACTATGGCTACACCTTC
cdr3_aa: CASGGTPIAHYGYTF

clone_size: NA
v_call: TRBV28
d_call: NA
j_call: TRBJ2-7
cdr3_nt: TGTGCCGGCAGTTTATCGTGGCAGGGTAAACCCGAGCAGTACTTC
cdr3_aa: CAGSLSWQGKPEQYF

clone_size: few
v_call: TRBV4-2
d_call: TRBD1
j_call: TRBJ1-2
cdr3_nt: TGTGCCAGCAGACCCTCCGAGACAGGGGCCCGGGGTGACTATGGCTACACCTTC
cdr3_aa: CASRPSETGARGDYGYTF

clone_size: NA
v_call: TRBV6-1
d_call: NA
j_call: TRBJ1-1
cdr3_nt: TGTGCCAGCAGCCCCCCGGGACAACCTAAATTGCGGAACACTGAAGCTTTCTTT
cdr3_aa: CASSPPGQPKLRNTEAFF

clone_size: NA
v_call: TRBV27
d_call: NA
j_call: TRBJ1-6
cdr3_nt: TGTGCCAGCAGTTCCGGGGGGATTTACCCGGGCGGGTCACCCCTCCACTTT
cdr3_aa: CASSSGGIYPGGSPLHF

clone_size: NA
v_call: TRBV20-1
d_call: NA
j_call: TRBJ1-1
cdr3_nt: TGCAGTGCTAGGGAGGATGCCACTGAAGCTTTCTTT
cdr3_aa: CSAREDATEAFF

clone_size: few
v_call: TRBV11-2
d_call: NA
j_call: TRBJ2-7
cdr3_nt: TGTGCCAGCAGCTTAGTGGGCGGTGCGCGCGAGCAGTACTTC
cdr3_aa: CASSLVGGAREQYF

clone_size: NA
v_call: TRBV6-1
d_call: NA
j_call: TRBJ2-4
cdr3_nt: TGTGCCAGCAGTGCCGAGATCAGAGGTGTCATTCAGTACTTC
cdr3_aa: CASSAEIRGVIQYF

clone_size: NA
v_call: TRBV6-1
d_call: TRBD1
j_call: TRBJ2-3
cdr3_nt: TGTGCCAGCAATGAAAGGGACAGAAGCACAGATACGCAGTATTTT
cdr3_aa: CASNERDRSTDTQYF

clone_size: NA
v_call: TRBV28
d_call: NA
j_call: TRBJ2-5
cdr3_nt: TGTGCCAGCAATTCTCGATCTGGGCCGCGAGGGAAGACCCAGTACTTC
cdr3_aa: CASNSRSGPRGKTQYF

clone_size: NA
v_call: TRBV11-2
d_call: TRBD2
j_call: TRBJ2-7
cdr3_nt: TGTGCCAGCACGGTAGGGACTAGTGTATACGAGCAGTACTTC
cdr3_aa: CASTVGTSVYEQYF

clone_size: NA
v_call: TRBV6-1
d_call: NA
j_call: TRBJ2-7
cdr3_nt: TGTGCCAGCAGGAGGGACATGGAGGGGAGCTACGAGCAGTACTTC
cdr3_aa: CASRRDMEGSYEQYF

clone_size: many
v_call: TRBV7-9
d_call: NA
j_call: TRBJ2-5
cdr3_nt: TGTGCCAGCGCTTGGGGGGCGAATTCTTTCGAGACCCAGTACTTC
cdr3_aa: CASAWGANSFETQYF

clone_size: NA
v_call: TRBV2
d_call: TRBD2
j_call: TRBJ2-1
cdr3_nt: TGTGCCAGCAGTGGGGGGGTAGCGGGAGGTTTAGATGAGCAGTTCTTC
cdr3_aa: CASSGGVAGGLDEQFF

clone_size: NA
v_call: TRBV9
d_call: TRBD1
j_call: TRBJ2-1
cdr3_nt: TGTGCCAGCAGCGAAAGACAGGGCCAGTATAGTGATGGGCAGTTCTTC
cdr3_aa: CASSERQGQYSDGQFF

clone_size: NA
v_call: TRBV9
d_call: NA
j_call: TRBJ2-7
cdr3_nt: TGTGCCAGCAACCCGACAGGATTGAGGGTCCACGAGCAGTACTTC
cdr3_aa: CASNPTGLRVHEQYF

clone_size: few
v_call: TRBV20-1
d_call: TRBD2
j_call: TRBJ2-3
cdr3_nt: TGCAGTGCTAGAGGGTCCAGCGGGAGAGCGACAGATACGCAGTATTTT
cdr3_aa: CSARGSSGRATDTQYF

clone_size: few
v_call: TRBV3-1
d_call: TRBD1
j_call: TRBJ2-1
cdr3_nt: TGTGCCAGCAGGCGGAGGACAGGGACGTACAATGAGCAGTTCTTC
cdr3_aa: CASRRRTGTYNEQFF

clone_size: few
v_call: TRBV4-1
d_call: TRBD1
j_call: TRBJ2-5
cdr3_nt: TGCGCCAGCAGCCAAGCCTCAGGGGGCTTTGAGCAGTACTTC
cdr3_aa: CASSQASGGFEQYF

clone_size: few
v_call: TRBV4-2
d_call: TRBD1
j_call: TRBJ1-2
cdr3_nt: TGTGCCAGCAGCCCGCAATTGGGAAGACAGGGTAACTATGGCTACACCTTC
cdr3_aa: CASSPQLGRQGNYGYTF

clone_size: NA
v_call: TRBV7-8
d_call: TRBD2
j_call: TRBJ2-7
cdr3_nt: TGTGCCAGCAGCTTATCCTCGGGACTAGCGGGAGTAGGCTACGAGCAGTACTTC
cdr3_aa: CASSLSSGLAGVGYEQYF

clone_size: NA
v_call: TRBV20-1
d_call: NA
j_call: TRBJ2-1
cdr3_nt: TGCAGTGCTAGTGTCCCCGGGCTCTACAATGAGCAGTTCTTC
cdr3_aa: CSASVPGLYNEQFF

clone_size: many
v_call: TRBV20-1
d_call: NA
j_call: TRBJ2-5
cdr3_nt: TGCAGTGCTAGGGATATTAGGGACCGGCCGACCCAGTACTTC
cdr3_aa: CSARDIRDRPTQYF

clone_size: NA
v_call: TRBV9
d_call: NA
j_call: TRBJ1-1
cdr3_nt: TGTGCCAGCAGCGTATACAGGGACGGTGAAGCTTTCTTT
cdr3_aa: CASSVYRDGEAFF

clone_size: NA
v_call: TRBV7-2
d_call: NA
j_call: TRBJ1-5
cdr3_nt: TGTGCCAGCAGCTTAGCCGGCGGCTCCTGTCAGCCCCAGCATTTT
cdr3_aa: CASSLAGGSCQPQHF

clone_size: NA
v_call: TRBV6-5
d_call: NA
j_call: TRBJ2-7
cdr3_nt: TGTGCCAGCAATTCCACAGGGTACGAGCAGTACTTC
cdr3_aa: CASNSTGYEQYF

clone_size: NA
v_call: TRBV3-1
d_call: NA
j_call: TRBJ2-7
cdr3_nt: TGTGCCAGCAGCCAGCCCGGACCGACGAGTGAGGCCCAGTACTTC
cdr3_aa: CASSQPGPTSEAQYF

clone_size: many
v_call: TRBV4-1
d_call: NA
j_call: TRBJ2-1
cdr3_nt: TGCGCCAGCAGCCAAGAGATCCGCTCCTACAATGAGCAGTTCTTC
cdr3_aa: CASSQEIRSYNEQFF

clone_size: many
v_call: TRBV29-1
d_call: TRBD2
j_call: TRBJ2-5
cdr3_nt: TGCAGCGTTGGTGCAGCGGGAGGAGAGACCCAGTACTTC
cdr3_aa: CSVGAAGGETQYF

clone_size: few
v_call: TRBV27
d_call: TRBD2
j_call: TRBJ2-7
cdr3_nt: TGTGCCAGCAGTTCTCAGACTTTCGCGGGAGAGTCCTACGAGCAGTACTTC
cdr3_aa: CASSSQTFAGESYEQYF

clone_size: NA
v_call: TRBV24-1
d_call: NA
j_call: TRBJ1-1
cdr3_nt: TGTGCCACCAGTGATTCAAGTAGGGCTGAAGCTTTCTTT
cdr3_aa: CATSDSSRAEAFF

clone_size: many
v_call: TRBV29-1
d_call: NA
j_call: TRBJ2-1
cdr3_nt: TGCAGCGTTGCTGGACAGTACTACAATGAGCAGTTCTTC
cdr3_aa: CSVAGQYYNEQFF

clone_size: NA
v_call: TRBV7-3
d_call: TRBD1
j_call: TRBJ1-1
cdr3_nt: TGTGCCAGCAGCCCACAGGGGGCGCAGACTGAAGCTTTCTTT
cdr3_aa: CASSPQGAQTEAFF

clone_size: NA
v_call: TRBV20-1
d_call: NA
j_call: TRBJ2-5
cdr3_nt: TGCAGTGCTAGATATGACCGGGAGACCCAGTACTTC
cdr3_aa: CSARYDRETQYF

clone_size: few
v_call: TRBV4-1
d_call: NA
j_call: TRBJ2-7
cdr3_nt: TGCGCCAGCAGCCAAGTAAGCCCAGGGAGACCCGGCGAGCAGTACTTC
cdr3_aa: CASSQVSPGRPGEQYF

clone_size: NA
v_call: TRBV7-3
d_call: NA
j_call: TRBJ2-2
cdr3_nt: TGTGCCAGCAGCTTAAGTCATAACACCGGGGAGCTGTTTTTT
cdr3_aa: CASSLSHNTGELFF

clone_size: few
v_call: TRBV13
d_call: TRBD2
j_call: TRBJ2-3
cdr3_nt: TGTGCCAGCAGCTTCGGACTAGCGGGAGTTGCAGGCACAGATACGCAGTATTTT
cdr3_aa: CASSFGLAGVAGTDTQYF

clone_size: few
v_call: TRBV20-1
d_call: NA
j_call: TRBJ2-1
cdr3_nt: TGCAGTGCCCACGCGGGAAAATACAATGAGCAGTTCTTC
cdr3_aa: CSAHAGKYNEQFF

clone_size: NA
v_call: TRBV10-3
d_call: TRBD2
j_call: TRBJ2-7
cdr3_nt: TGTGCCATCAGTGGGGGACTAGCGGAGTACGAGCAGTACTTC
cdr3_aa: CAISGGLAEYEQYF

clone_size: NA
v_call: TRBV5-1
d_call: NA
j_call: TRBJ1-1
cdr3_nt: TGCGCCAGCAGCTTGTTTAGAACAACTCGACCGAAGAACACTGAAGCTTTCTTT
cdr3_aa: CASSLFRTTRPKNTEAFF

clone_size: many
v_call: TRBV20-1
d_call: TRBD2
j_call: TRBJ2-3
cdr3_nt: TGCAGTGCTAGAGATCCAGCGGGGGGGCCAAGAGATACGCAGTATTTT
cdr3_aa: CSARDPAGGPRDTQYF

clone_size: many
v_call: TRBV9
d_call: NA
j_call: TRBJ2-1
cdr3_nt: TGTGCCAGCAGCAAGGGACTCAATGAGCAGTTCTTC
cdr3_aa: CASSKGLNEQFF

clone_size: once
v_call: TRBV5-1
d_call: NA
j_call: TRBJ2-2
cdr3_nt: TGCGCCAGCAGCTTGGGGGCCTTCGACACCGGGGAGCTGTTTTTT
cdr3_aa: CASSLGAFDTGELFF

clone_size: many
v_call: TRBV29-1
d_call: TRBD1
j_call: TRBJ2-1
cdr3_nt: TGCAGCTCGGACAGGGCTGCCAATGAGCAGTTCTTC
cdr3_aa: CSSDRAANEQFF

clone_size: NA
v_call: TRBV20-1
d_call: NA
j_call: TRBJ2-7
cdr3_nt: TGCAGTGCTAGAGGGGGGGCGGGGCTAACAGGGCTCGAGCAGTACTTC
cdr3_aa: CSARGGAGLTGLEQYF

clone_size: NA
v_call: TRBV27
d_call: TRBD2
j_call: TRBJ2-1
cdr3_nt: TGTGCCAGCAGTTTAGGTACAGCCGGACTAGTGGATGACTACAATGAGCAGTTCTTC
cdr3_aa: CASSLGTAGLVDDYNEQFF

clone_size: NA
v_call: TRBV6-5
d_call: NA
j_call: TRBJ1-2
cdr3_nt: TGTGCCAGCAGTCCTTCCGGGGGCGAGATAATAGATGGCTACACCTTC
cdr3_aa: CASSPSGGEIIDGYTF

clone_size: NA
v_call: TRBV7-9
d_call: TRBD1
j_call: TRBJ2-7
cdr3_nt: TGTGCCAGCAGCGCGCGACAGGGGGCCAACGAGCAGTACTTC
cdr3_aa: CASSARQGANEQYF

clone_size: NA
v_call: TRBV24-1
d_call: TRBD1
j_call: TRBJ1-1
cdr3_nt: TGTGCCACCAGTGACGCAGGGGGCACTGAAGCTTTCTTT
cdr3_aa: CATSDAGGTEAFF

clone_size: NA
v_call: TRBV2
d_call: NA
j_call: TRBJ1-1
cdr3_nt: TGTGCCAGCAGTGAAATCCGGGACACTGAAGCTTTCTTT
cdr3_aa: CASSEIRDTEAFF

clone_size: few
v_call: TRBV13
d_call: TRBD2
j_call: TRBJ2-1
cdr3_nt: TGTGCCAGCAGGCGAGCGGGAGGGGCATACAATGAGCAGTTCTTC
cdr3_aa: CASRRAGGAYNEQFF

clone_size: NA
v_call: TRBV24-1
d_call: TRBD2
j_call: TRBJ2-7
cdr3_nt: TGTGCCACCAGTGCCCTGACTAGCGCAGGCTACGATCAGTACTTC
cdr3_aa: CATSALTSAGYDQYF